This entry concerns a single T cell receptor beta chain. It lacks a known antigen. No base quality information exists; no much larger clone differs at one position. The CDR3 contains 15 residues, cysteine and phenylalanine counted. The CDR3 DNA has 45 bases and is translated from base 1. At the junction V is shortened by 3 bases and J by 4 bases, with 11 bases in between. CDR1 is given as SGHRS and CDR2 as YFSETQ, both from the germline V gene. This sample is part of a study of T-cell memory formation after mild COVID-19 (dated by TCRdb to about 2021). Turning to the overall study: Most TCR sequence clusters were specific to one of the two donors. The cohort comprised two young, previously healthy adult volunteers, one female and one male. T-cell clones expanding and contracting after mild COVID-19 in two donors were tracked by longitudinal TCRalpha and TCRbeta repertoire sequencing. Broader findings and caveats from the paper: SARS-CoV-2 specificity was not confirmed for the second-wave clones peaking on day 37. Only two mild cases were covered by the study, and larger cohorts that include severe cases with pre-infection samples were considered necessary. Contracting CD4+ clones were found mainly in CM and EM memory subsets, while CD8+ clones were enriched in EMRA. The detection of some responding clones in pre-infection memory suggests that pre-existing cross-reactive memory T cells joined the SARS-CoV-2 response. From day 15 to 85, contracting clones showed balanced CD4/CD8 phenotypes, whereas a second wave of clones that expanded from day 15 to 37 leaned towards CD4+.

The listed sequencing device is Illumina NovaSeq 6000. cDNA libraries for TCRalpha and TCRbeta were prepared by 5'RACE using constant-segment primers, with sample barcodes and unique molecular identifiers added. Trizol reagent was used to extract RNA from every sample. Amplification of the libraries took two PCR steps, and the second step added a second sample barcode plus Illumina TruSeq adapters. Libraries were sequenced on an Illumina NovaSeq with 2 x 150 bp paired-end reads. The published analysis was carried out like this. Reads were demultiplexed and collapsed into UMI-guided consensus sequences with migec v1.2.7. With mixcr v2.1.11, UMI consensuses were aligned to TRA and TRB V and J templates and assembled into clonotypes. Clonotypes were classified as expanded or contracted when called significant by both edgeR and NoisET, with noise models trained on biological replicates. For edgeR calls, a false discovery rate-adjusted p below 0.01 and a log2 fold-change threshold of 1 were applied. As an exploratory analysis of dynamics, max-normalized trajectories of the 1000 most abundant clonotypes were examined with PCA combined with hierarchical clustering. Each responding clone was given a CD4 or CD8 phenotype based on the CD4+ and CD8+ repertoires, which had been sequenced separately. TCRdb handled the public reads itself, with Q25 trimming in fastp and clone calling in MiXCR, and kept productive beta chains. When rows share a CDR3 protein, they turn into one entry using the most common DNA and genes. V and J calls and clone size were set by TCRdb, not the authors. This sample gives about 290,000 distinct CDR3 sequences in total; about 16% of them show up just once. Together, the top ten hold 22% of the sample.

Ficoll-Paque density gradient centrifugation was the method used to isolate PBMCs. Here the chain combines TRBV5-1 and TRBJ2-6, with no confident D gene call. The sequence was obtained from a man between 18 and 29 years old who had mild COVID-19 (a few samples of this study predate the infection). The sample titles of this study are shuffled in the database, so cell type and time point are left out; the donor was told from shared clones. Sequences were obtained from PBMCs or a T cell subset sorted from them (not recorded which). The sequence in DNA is TGCGCCAGCAGCTCCCGGACGCTAGGGGCCAACGTCCTGACTTTC. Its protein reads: CASSSRTLGANVLTF.